The sequence of this TCR beta chain was determined in a study of early T cells in non-severe SARS-CoV-2 infection. This clonotype was counted ten times or more. Unique molecular identifiers were affixed to single, distinct cDNA molecules. TCRdb processed the 5' RACE reads anew with MiXCR; each CDR3 protein has one entry. The sample shows some 27,000 distinct CDR3 sequences, roughly 5.1% of them seen only once. Germline V gene data show CDR1 as SQVTM and CDR2 as ANQGSEA. V trimming: 7 bases; J trimming: 8 bases; junction bases outside the gene matches: 2. The CDR3 length is 11 residues. This clonotype was sampled from an adult who was a healthcare worker with PCR-confirmed SARS-CoV-2 infection or an uninfected control (not recorded which). The sequencing sample was made of whole blood. The chain links TRBV29-1 to TRBJ2-1; TRBD1 aligns across 10 bases. The CDR3 DNA reads as TGCAGCGGACAGGGGGCATATGAGCAGTTCTTC. Its translation: CSGQGAYEQFF.